Detailed here is one TCR beta chain. Its antigen target is currently unknown. Qualities for individual bases were not recorded, and no much larger clone is one base off. This specimen comes from a study of sequential checkpoint blockade in melanoma (dated by TCRdb to about 2019). In terms of the full investigation: Patients were randomized 1:1 to first-line nivolumab followed by ipilimumab (arm A) or ipilimumab followed by nivolumab (arm B). Maintenance nivolumab was given following each of the two trial sequences.

The sample's treatment or condition label, decoded: randomized to nivolumab then ipilimumab (arm A) or the reverse (arm B). None of the patients in the trial had previously been given DNA-damaging chemotherapy. Live CD3+CD8+ cells negative for CD19 and CD56 were sorted from thawed PBMCs on a FACS Aria II flow cytometer. CheckMate 064, a randomized, open-label phase II trial of sequential checkpoint blockade, was the source of the samples, all of which came from patients with melanoma. Peripheral blood mononuclear cells were collected by leukapheresis, purified with Ficoll-Paque, and frozen in human serum with approximately 9.4% DMSO. Right after sorting, the blood CD3+CD8+ cells were verified to be >95% pure, and DNA extraction followed. The immunoSEQ Assay was used to immunosequence TCRbeta CDR3 regions from genomic DNA. Before high-throughput sequencing, the genomic DNA was amplified using bias-controlled multiplex PCR. In the original analysis: To quantify the absolute abundance of each unique TCRbeta CDR3 region, the sequences were collapsed and filtered. Clonality, defined as 1 minus Pielou's evenness, was calculated using only productive rearrangements. A previously published method was used to identify clones whose frequencies were significantly greater in on-treatment samples than in baseline samples. The source is immuneACCESS, and TCRdb retained only in-frame sequences with V and J called. Part of the clones is not carried over; for the studies checked, unresolved V genes explain less than half of this, and the remainder is unexplained. The DNA was the basis for D and trimming; V, J and clone size are from that table. The sample table lists over 8,000 clones, approximately 80% of them with a count of one. The ten largest clones represent around 50% of the sample.

What the work shows at the level of the full study, not this receptor alone: The model for predicting response that combines TCR metrics with mutation burden needs to be validated in larger, independent patient cohorts.

This specimen was CD8+ T cells sorted from blood (inferred from file names), taken from a patient given nivolumab and ipilimumab in sequence. This receptor was identified in a human donor with melanoma.

The CDR3 reads as follows: CASRLTGDVLNTEAFF. The DNA is TGTGCCAGCAGACTTACAGGGGACGTTTTGAACACTGAAGCTTTCTTT. The rearrangement combines TRBV14 with TRBJ1-1, with 7 junctional bases fitting TRBD1. The CDR3 covers 16 residues, taking in both the cysteine and the phenylalanine. Solely the CDR3 DNA is kept, with 48 bases framed from the first base. V ends up 6 bases short and J 0 bases short, with an unmatched junction base count of 10. CDR1 is given as SGHDN and CDR2 as FVKESK, both from the germline V gene.